This TCR beta chain is drawn from a study of blood T cells in healthy people across ages. Study-wide points: The fall in TCR beta diversity per million T cells was roughly linear with age.

The use of a sample-barcoded 5' primer and a J-beta primer mix characterized a second PCR of about 6 to 12 cycles. Every cDNA was tagged by a template-switch adaptor with 12 random nucleotides. TCRdb ran MiXCR on the 5' RACE reads and lists one entry per CDR3 protein. The sample lists around 1,700,000 distinct CDR3 sequences; 28% were seen once. Turning to this clonotype: Its antigen is not identified. One end of the junction is discordant with germline, which a read error may explain.

There were at least 6 micrograms of total RNA extracted from every sample. The CDR3 length is 15 residues. The germline V gene encodes CDR1 LGHDT and CDR2 YNNKEL (reference sequence). Sample: blood. The chain uses TRBV3-1 and TRBJ2-3, with D tentatively TRBD1 or TRBD2 (6 bases each). The origin of this receptor is a woman aged 30 to 39 in good health. The DNA for the CDR3 is TGTGCCGGCAGCCAAGAGGGGGGAGACGTGGATACGCAGTATTTT. As protein: CAGSQEGGDVDTQYF.